This entry lists 13 T cell receptor beta chains sequenced from one sample in a study of PD-1 blockade in classical Hodgkin lymphoma. Each patient experienced a relapse that followed autologous stem cell transplantation, and brentuximab vedotin exposure varied. Measured with immunoSEQ multiplex PCR; TCRdb has only the in-frame clones, and not every one. This sample yields some 31,000 clones, of which 60% to 85% are seen a single time; around 3.3% belongs to the top ten. Specimen: peripheral blood mononuclear cells (PBMCs), collected before the second cycle of nivolumab. The source of these receptors is a human donor with classical Hodgkin lymphoma.

This clone occurred a few times. V gene TRBV13 combines with J gene TRBJ2-7, with D unclear. Germline lookup yields CDR1 PRHDT and CDR2 FYEKMQ (reference sequence). V lost 5 bases to trimming and J lost 7 bases, with 15 bases between them. The CDR3 consists of 13 residues. This chain's CDR3 is CASSNPITREQYF. CDR3 coding DNA: TGTGCCAGCAGCAATCCGATCACTCGGGAGCAGTACTTC. The whole variable domain, filled in from reference TRBV13 and TRBJ2-7, reads AAGVIQSPRHLIKEKRETATLKCYPIPRHDTVYWYQQGPGQDPQFLISFYEKMQSDKGSIPDRFSAQQFSDYHSELNMSSLELGDSALYFCASSNPITREQYFGPGTRLTVT.

The V gene is TRBV6-6, the J gene TRBJ1-1; no definite D call. Between the trimmed V and J ends, which lost 7 bases and 1 base, there was a span of 13 bases. CDR1 MNHNY and CDR2 SVGAGI come from the germline V gene (reference sequence). CDR3 length: 14 residues. CDR3 sequence (DNA): TGTGCCAGCACGGTGTACGATGAGAACACTGAAGCTTTCTTT. It yields the protein CASTVYDENTEAFF.

This clone appeared a single time. The chain couples TRBV19 to TRBJ2-5; D gene ambiguous. Germline V gene data show CDR1 as LNHDA and CDR2 as SQIVND (reference sequence). Trimming shortened V by 0 bases and J by 2 bases, and 10 bases separated the two germline ends. The CDR3 consists of 15 residues. The CDR3 region is CASSIDRSGQETQYF. CDR3 DNA: TGTGCCAGTAGTATAGATCGCTCCGGGCAAGAGACCCAGTACTTC.

V is TRBV19 and J is TRBJ1-1, with 9 bases identical to TRBD1. Germline V gene sequence: CDR1 LNHDA, CDR2 SQIVND (reference sequence). This CDR3 has 12 residues. The CDR3 DNA follows: TGTGCTGCAGGGACAGGGACCACTGAAGCTTTCTTT. Its protein product is CAAGTGTTEAFF. Combining the CDR3 with reference TRBV19 and TRBJ1-1 gives the whole variable domain DGGITQSPKYLFRKEGQNVTLSCEQNLNHDAMYWYRQDPGQGLRLIYYSQIVNDFQKGDIAEGYSVSREKKESFPLTVTSAQKNPTAFYLCAAGTGTTEAFFGQGTRLTVV.

The chain carries TRBV5-1 and TRBJ2-7; D perhaps matches TRBD1 (5 bases). This CDR3 spans 13 amino acids. With 2 bases removed from V and 0 bases from J, the gap between germline ends came to 6 bases. Germline V gene lookup returns CDR1 SGHRS and CDR2 YFSETQ. The CDR3 sequence: CASSFDSSYEQYF. In nucleotides, the CDR3 is TGCGCCAGCAGCTTTGACAGCTCCTACGAGCAGTACTTC.

This clone was recorded a few times. V is TRBV2 and J is TRBJ1-2, with a tentative D call TRBD1 (6 bases). Looked up from germline, CDR1 is SNHLY and CDR2 is FYNNEI. The CDR3 extends over 13 amino acids. V was cut by 3 bases and J by 3 bases, with 8 bases left in between. The CDR3 DNA follows: TGTGCCAGCAGTGACAGGGGTCACTATGGCTACACCTTC. Amino acids: CASSDRGHYGYTF.

The V and J genes are TRBV5-4 and TRBJ2-2; D gene ambiguous. Between the trimmed V and J ends, which lost 2 bases and 0 bases, there was a span of 5 bases. The CDR3 consists of 14 residues. CDR1 and CDR2 (germline): SGHNT, YYREEE (reference sequence). The CDR3 DNA is TGTGCCAGCAGCTTAACATCGAACACCGGGGAGCTGTTTTTT. Residues: CASSLTSNTGELFF.

The rearrangement uses TRBV19 and TRBJ2-5, with 8 bases fitting TRBD2. There are 14 residues in the CDR3. In germline, CDR1 is LNHDA, CDR2 SQIVND (reference sequence). The junction had 10 bases not matched to a gene; V was cut back by 8 bases and J by 5 bases. The CDR3 sequence: CASGNGGAVETQYF. DNA for the CDR3: TGTGCCAGTGGAAACGGGGGGGCGGTGGAGACCCAGTACTTC.

This chain uses TRBV2 with TRBJ2-5; D gene uncertain. Germline V gives CDR1 SNHLY, CDR2 FYNNEI. V lost 4 bases to trimming and J lost 2 bases, with 11 bases between them. The CDR3 spans 14 residues. CDR3 protein: CASSVGSGQETQYF. DNA for the CDR3: TGTGCCAGCAGTGTGGGGTCAGGTCAAGAGACCCAGTACTTC.

In this sample, this clone turned up a few times. The V and J genes are TRBV9 and TRBJ2-1, with D perhaps TRBD1 (5 bases). Germline V lookup: CDR1 SGDLS, CDR2 YYNGEE. The CDR3 is 15 residues long. Between the trimmed V and J ends, which lost 0 bases and 6 bases, there was a span of 13 bases. CDR3 amino acids: CASSVEGVALNEQFF. CDR3 DNA: TGTGCCAGCAGCGTAGAAGGGGTAGCCCTCAATGAGCAGTTCTTC.

The chain recombines TRBV5-1 with TRBJ1-3; no reliable D call. The CDR3 has 15 residues. Per the germline V gene, CDR1 is SGHRS and CDR2 is YFSETQ. The V gene lost 4 bases and the J gene lost 2 bases, with 13 bases spanning the gap. In nucleotides, the CDR3 is TGCGCCAGCAGCCCCGACAAAGAACCTGGAAACACCATATATTTT. This translates into CASSPDKEPGNTIYF.

V gene TRBV11-2 combines with J gene TRBJ1-4; D ambiguous. Trimming left V 5 bases short and J 8 bases short, with 12 bases between. This CDR3 is 13 amino acids long. Germline-derived CDR1 and CDR2 are SGHAT and FQNNGV. The CDR3 loop is CASSTGPVEKLFF. CDR3 DNA: TGTGCCAGCAGCACCGGACCCGTCGAAAAACTGTTTTTT.

The chain joins TRBV5-1 to TRBJ2-5; 7 bases are a match to TRBD1. The CDR3 sequence is 15 residues long. Per the germline V gene, CDR1 is SGHRS and CDR2 is YFSETQ. V dropped 3 bases and J dropped 1; count of bases not matched to a gene: 6. The CDR3 nucleotides read TGCGCCAGCAGCTCGGTCGGGACAGTCCAAGAGACCCAGTACTTC. Amino acids: CASSSVGTVQETQYF.